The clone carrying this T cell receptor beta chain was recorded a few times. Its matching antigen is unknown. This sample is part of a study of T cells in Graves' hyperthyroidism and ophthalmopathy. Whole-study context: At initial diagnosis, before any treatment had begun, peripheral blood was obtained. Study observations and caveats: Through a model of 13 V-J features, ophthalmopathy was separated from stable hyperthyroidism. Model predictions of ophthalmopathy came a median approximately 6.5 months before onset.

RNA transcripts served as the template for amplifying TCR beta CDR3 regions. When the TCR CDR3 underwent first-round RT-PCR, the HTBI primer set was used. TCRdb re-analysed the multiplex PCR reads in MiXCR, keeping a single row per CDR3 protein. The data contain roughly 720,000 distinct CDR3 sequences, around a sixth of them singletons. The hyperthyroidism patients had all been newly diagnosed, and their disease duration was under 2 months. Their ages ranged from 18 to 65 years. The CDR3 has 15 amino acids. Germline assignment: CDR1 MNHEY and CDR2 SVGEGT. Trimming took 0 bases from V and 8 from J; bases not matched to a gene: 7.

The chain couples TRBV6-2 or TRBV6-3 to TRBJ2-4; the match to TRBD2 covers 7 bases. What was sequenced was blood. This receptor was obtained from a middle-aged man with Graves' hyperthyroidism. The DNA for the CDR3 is TGTGCCAGCAGTTACTCGTGGGAGGGTGTTCACATTCAGTACTTC. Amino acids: CASSYSWEGVHIQYF.